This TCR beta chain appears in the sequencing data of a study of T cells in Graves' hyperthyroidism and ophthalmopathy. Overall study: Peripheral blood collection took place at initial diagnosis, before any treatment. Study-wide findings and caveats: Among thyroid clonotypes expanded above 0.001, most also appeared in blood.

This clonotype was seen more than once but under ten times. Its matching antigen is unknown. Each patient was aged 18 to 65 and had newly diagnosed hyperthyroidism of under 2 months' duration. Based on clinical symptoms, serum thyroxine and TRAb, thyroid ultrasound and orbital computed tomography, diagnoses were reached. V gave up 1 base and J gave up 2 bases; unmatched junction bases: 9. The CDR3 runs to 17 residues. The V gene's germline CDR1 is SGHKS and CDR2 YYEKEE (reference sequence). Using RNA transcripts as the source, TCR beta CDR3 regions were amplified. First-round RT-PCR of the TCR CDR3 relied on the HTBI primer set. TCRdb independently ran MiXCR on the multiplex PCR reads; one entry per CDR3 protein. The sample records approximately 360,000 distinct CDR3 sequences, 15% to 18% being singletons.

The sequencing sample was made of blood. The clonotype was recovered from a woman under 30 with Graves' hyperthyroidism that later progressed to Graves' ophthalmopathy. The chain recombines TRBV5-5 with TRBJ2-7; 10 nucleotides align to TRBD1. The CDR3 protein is CASSLFLTGTGAYEQYF. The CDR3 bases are TGTGCCAGCAGCTTGTTTCTAACCGGGACAGGGGCCTACGAGCAGTACTTC. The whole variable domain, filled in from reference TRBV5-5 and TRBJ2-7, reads DAGVTQSPTHLIKTRGQQVTLRCSPISGHKSVSWYQQVLGQGPQFIFQYYEKEERGRGNFPDRFSARQFPNYSSELNVNALLLGDSALYLCASSLFLTGTGAYEQYFGPGTRLTVT.